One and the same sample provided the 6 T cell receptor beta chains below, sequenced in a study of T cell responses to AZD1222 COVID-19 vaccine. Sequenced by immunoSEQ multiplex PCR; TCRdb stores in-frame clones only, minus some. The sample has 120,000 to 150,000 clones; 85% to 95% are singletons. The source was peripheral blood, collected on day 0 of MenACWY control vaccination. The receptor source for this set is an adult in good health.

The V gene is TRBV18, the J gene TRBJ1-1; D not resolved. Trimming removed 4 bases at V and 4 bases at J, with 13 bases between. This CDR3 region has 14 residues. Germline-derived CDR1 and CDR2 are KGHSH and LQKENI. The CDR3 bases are TGTGCCAGCTCACTTGAGGTAGCTTCCACTGAAGCTTTCTTT. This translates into CASSLEVASTEAFF.

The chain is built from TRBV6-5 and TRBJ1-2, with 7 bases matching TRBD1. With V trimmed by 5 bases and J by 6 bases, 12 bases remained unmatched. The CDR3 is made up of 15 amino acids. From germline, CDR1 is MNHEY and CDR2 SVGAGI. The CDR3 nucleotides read TGTGCCAGCAGTCTACGGGGAGACAGGGTGGATGGCTACACCTTC. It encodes CASSLRGDRVDGYTF.

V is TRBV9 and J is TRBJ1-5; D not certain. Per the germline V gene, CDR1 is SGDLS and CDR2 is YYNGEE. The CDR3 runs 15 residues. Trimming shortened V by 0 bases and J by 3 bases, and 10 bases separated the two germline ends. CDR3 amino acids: CASSVDPTSNQPQHF. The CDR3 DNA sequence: TGTGCCAGCAGCGTAGACCCGACCTCCAATCAGCCCCAGCATTTT.

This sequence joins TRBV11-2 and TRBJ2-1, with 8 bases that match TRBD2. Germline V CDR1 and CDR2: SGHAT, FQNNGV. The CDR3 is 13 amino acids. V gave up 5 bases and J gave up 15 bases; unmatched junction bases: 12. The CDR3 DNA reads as TGTGCCAGCAGCCCGGGAGGGACTCCTCGGAGGTTCTTC. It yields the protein CASSPGGTPRRFF. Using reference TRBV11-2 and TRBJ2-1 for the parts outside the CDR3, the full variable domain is EAGVAQSPRYKIIEKRQSVAFWCNPISGHATLYWYQQILGQGPKLLIQFQNNGVVDDSQLPKDRFSAERLKGVDSTLKIQPAKLEDSAVYLCASSPGGTPRRFFGPGTRLTVL.

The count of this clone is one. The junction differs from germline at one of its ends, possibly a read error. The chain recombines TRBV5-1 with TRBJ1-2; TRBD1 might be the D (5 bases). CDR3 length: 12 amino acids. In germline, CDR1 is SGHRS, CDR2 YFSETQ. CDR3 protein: CASSWDYPGGNF. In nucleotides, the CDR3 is TGCGCCAGCAGCTGGGACTATCCGGGAGGAAACTTC.

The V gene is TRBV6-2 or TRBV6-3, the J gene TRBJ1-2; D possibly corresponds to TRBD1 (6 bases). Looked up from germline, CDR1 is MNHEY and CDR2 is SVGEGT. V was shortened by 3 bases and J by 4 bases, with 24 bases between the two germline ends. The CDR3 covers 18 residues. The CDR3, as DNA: TGTGCCAGCAGTTATGCCAATATGTTAACAGGGCCTCGCTATGGCTACACCTTC. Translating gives CASSYANMLTGPRYGYTF.